Presented here are 14 T cell receptor beta chains from one specimen sequenced in a study of shared clonotypes between healthy human individuals. Method: immunoSEQ multiplex PCR; TCRdb's copy keeps in-frame clones and lacks some. The repertoire holds about 2 million clones, with around 96% as singletons. Naive CD8 cells lacked CD45RO and underwent positive selection for CCR7, leaving out terminally differentiated effector memory CD45RA+ cells. Sequenced input: naive CD8+ T cells sorted from blood. These receptor sequences come from a man aged 18 to 30 in good health.

The J gene is TRBJ1-1, the V gene TRBV19; D gene uncertain. Trimming shortened V by 1 base and J by 0 bases, and 12 bases separated the two germline ends. Germline-derived CDR1 and CDR2 are LNHDA and SQIVND (reference sequence). The length of the CDR3 is 16 residues. CDR3 sequence reads: CASSIGRSDMNTEAFF. The CDR3 nucleotides read TGTGCCAGTAGTATAGGGCGTTCCGACATGAACACTGAAGCTTTCTTT.

The chain employs TRBV9 and TRBJ2-1, with D uncertain. CDR3 length equals 16 residues. The V end lost 3 bases, the J end lost 9 bases, and 22 bases lay between the germline ends. The germline gives CDR1 SGDLS, CDR2 YYNGEE. Here the CDR3 DNA reads TGTGCCAGCAGCGCCGGTTTAATTGTGTCAGGTGGTGAGCAGTTCTTC. It is translated as CASSAGLIVSGGEQFF.

This clone was detected only once. The chain has TRBV27 and TRBJ2-2, with 8 nucleotides matching TRBD2. CDR3 length: 15 residues. Trimming cost V 2 bases and J 6 bases; bases outside gene matches: 5. CDR1 is MNHEY, CDR2 SMNVEV, per germline (reference sequence). The DNA for the CDR3 is TGTGCCAGCAGTTTACAAGGACTAGCACCCGGGGAGCTGTTTTTT. This translates into CASSLQGLAPGELFF.

The chain is built from TRBV4-1 and TRBJ2-1; TRBD2 aligns across 8 bases. V trimming: 2 bases; J trimming: 7 bases; junction bases outside the gene matches: 4. The germline V gene has CDR1 MGHRA and CDR2 YSYEKL. This CDR3 comprises 14 residues. The DNA for the CDR3 is TGCGCCAGCAGCCAATTCCGGGGGGGGAATGAGCAGTTCTTC. It codes for CASSQFRGGNEQFF.

The chain employs TRBV10-1 and TRBJ2-5; D is unresolved. Germline CDR1 and CDR2: WNHNN and SYGVQD (reference sequence). Trimming cost V 2 bases and J 4 bases, with 5 bases left between them. CDR3 length equals 12 residues. The chain's CDR3 is CASSEVRETQYF. DNA for the CDR3: TGCGCCAGCAGTGAGGTACGAGAGACCCAGTACTTC.

CDR3 loop: CASSLDSGRFYEQYF. CDR3 in DNA: TGCGCCAGCAGCTTGGATAGCGGGAGATTCTACGAGCAGTACTTC. The V and J genes are TRBV5-1 and TRBJ2-7; 9 bases agree with TRBD2. The CDR3 is 15 residues long. Per the germline V gene, CDR1 is SGHRS and CDR2 is YFSETQ. The junction had 4 bases not matched to a gene; V was cut back by 0 bases and J by 3 bases. The variable domain in full, with the rest retrieved from reference TRBV5-1 and TRBJ2-7, is KAGVTQTPRYLIKTRGQQVTLSCSPISGHRSVSWYQQTPGQGLQFLFEYFSETQRNKGNFPGRFSGRQFSNSRSEMNVSTLELGDSALYLCASSLDSGRFYEQYFGPGTRLTVT.

V usage is TRBV27 and J usage is TRBJ2-7, with unresolved D. The V gene lost 5 bases and the J gene lost 2 bases, with 10 bases spanning the gap. Germline CDR1 and CDR2: MNHEY and SMNVEV (reference sequence). The CDR3 consists of 13 residues. This CDR3 is CASSPPPPYEQYF. As DNA, the CDR3 is TGTGCCAGCAGTCCCCCCCCTCCCTACGAGCAGTACTTC.

CDR3 bases: TGTGCCAGCAGGGACGGCGGGGAGACCTACGAGCAGTACTTC. It codes for CASRDGGETYEQYF. The chain couples TRBV6-1 to TRBJ2-7, with D perhaps matching TRBD2 (6 bases). V dropped 6 bases and J dropped 2 bases, with 14 bases sitting between them. Germline CDR1 and CDR2: MNHNS and SASEGT. The CDR3 consists of 14 residues.

The chain links TRBV5-1 to TRBJ2-1; 9 nucleotides agree with TRBD2. CDR1 SGHRS and CDR2 YFSETQ come from the germline V gene. The CDR3 sequence is 14 residues long. V dropped 2 bases and J dropped 7; count of bases not matched to a gene: 4. CDR3 in amino acids: CASSLPLAGNEQFF. As DNA, the CDR3 is TGCGCCAGCAGCTTACCGCTAGCGGGGAATGAGCAGTTCTTC.

The J gene is TRBJ2-1, the V gene TRBV7-6; possible D gene TRBD2, 5 bases. Germline V gene sequence: CDR1 SGHVS, CDR2 FNYEAQ. The CDR3 contains 15 residues. V was pared by 1 base and J by 7 bases, with 14 bases between. CDR3 nucleotide sequence: TGTGCCAGCAGCTTAGGGCGGGCTCCTCTGAATGAGCAGTTCTTC. Protein: CASSLGRAPLNEQFF. Full variable domain (remainder filled in from reference TRBV7-6 and TRBJ2-1): GAGVSQSPRYKVTKRGQDVALRCDPISGHVSLYWYRQALGQGPEFLTYFNYEAQQDKSGLPNDRFSAERPEGSISTLTIQRTEQRDSAMYRCASSLGRAPLNEQFFGPGTRLTVL.

The J gene is TRBJ2-1, the V gene TRBV9; the D gene is possibly TRBD1 (6 bases). CDR1 SGDLS and CDR2 YYNGEE come from the germline V gene. The V and J ends lost 4 bases and 4 bases respectively, with 18 bases between them. This CDR3 comprises 16 residues. The CDR3 here is CASSPPTGSGYNEQFF. CDR3 DNA: TGTGCCAGCAGCCCTCCCACAGGGAGCGGTTACAATGAGCAGTTCTTC.

This clone was observed once. The V and J genes are TRBV7-5 and TRBJ2-6; the table's D call TRBD1 went unverified against the DNA. TRBV7-5 is tagged as a pseudogene. The length of the CDR3 is 18 residues. The CDR3 here is CARSYPRDRDSGANVLTF. CDR3 DNA: TGTGCCAGAAGCTACCCCAGGGACAGGGACTCTGGGGCCAACGTCCTGACTTTC.

The chain employs TRBV27 and TRBJ2-7; D is unresolved. Trimming cost V 5 bases and J 2 bases, with 19 bases left between them. There are 16 residues in the CDR3. In germline, CDR1 is MNHEY, CDR2 SMNVEV (reference sequence). The CDR3 region has the DNA TGTGCCAGCAGTGCAAGCCTCGGTGCCCTTACCTACGAGCAGTACTTC. Translating it yields CASSASLGALTYEQYF.

The chain combines TRBV19 with TRBJ2-7; TRBD1 aligns across 9 bases. The CDR3 sequence is 16 residues long. J lost 2 bases, V lost 5 bases, and 10 bases had no gene match. From germline, CDR1 is LNHDA and CDR2 SQIVND (reference sequence). Here the CDR3 reads CASSADRDRDTYEQYF. CDR3 in DNA: TGTGCCAGTAGTGCCGACCGGGACAGGGATACCTACGAGCAGTACTTC.